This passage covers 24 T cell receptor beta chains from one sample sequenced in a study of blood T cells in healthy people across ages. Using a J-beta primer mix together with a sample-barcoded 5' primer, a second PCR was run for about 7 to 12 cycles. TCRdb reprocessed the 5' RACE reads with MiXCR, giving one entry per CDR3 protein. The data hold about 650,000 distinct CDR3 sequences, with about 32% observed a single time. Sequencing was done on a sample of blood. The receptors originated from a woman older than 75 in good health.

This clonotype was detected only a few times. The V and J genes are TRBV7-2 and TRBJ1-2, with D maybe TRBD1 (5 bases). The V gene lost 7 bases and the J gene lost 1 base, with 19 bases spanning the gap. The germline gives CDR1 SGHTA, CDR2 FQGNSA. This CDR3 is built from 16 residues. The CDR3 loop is CASTLRDDYINYGYTF. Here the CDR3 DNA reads TGTGCCAGCACTTTAAGGGACGATTATATTAACTATGGCTACACCTTC.

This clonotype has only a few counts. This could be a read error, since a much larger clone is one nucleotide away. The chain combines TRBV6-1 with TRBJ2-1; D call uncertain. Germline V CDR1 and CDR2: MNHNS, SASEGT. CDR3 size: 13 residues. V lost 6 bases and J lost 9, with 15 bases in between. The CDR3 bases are TGTGCCAGCAGGGAGACGGTCTGGGGTGAGCAGTTCTTC. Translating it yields CASRETVWGEQFF.

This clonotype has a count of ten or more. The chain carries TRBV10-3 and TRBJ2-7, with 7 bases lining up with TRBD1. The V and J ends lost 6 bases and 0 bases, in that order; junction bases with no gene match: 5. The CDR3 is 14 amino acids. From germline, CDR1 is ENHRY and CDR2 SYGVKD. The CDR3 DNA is TGTGCCATCAGGTCGACAGGGAACTCCTACGAGCAGTACTTC. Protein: CAIRSTGNSYEQYF.

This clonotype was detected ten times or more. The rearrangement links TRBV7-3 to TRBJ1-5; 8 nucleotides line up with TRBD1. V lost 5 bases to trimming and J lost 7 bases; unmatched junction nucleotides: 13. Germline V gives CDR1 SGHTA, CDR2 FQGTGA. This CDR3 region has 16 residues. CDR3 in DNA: TGTGCCAGCAGCCCTACCGGGACAGGCGGACGGCAGCCCCAGCATTTT. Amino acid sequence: CASSPTGTGGRQPQHF.

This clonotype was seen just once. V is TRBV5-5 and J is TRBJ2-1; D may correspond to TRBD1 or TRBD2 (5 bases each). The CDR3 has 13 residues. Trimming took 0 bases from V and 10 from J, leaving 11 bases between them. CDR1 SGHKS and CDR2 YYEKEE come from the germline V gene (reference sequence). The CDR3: CASSLGSEGEQFF. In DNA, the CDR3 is TGTGCCAGCAGCTTGGGGTCCGAGGGGGAGCAGTTCTTC.

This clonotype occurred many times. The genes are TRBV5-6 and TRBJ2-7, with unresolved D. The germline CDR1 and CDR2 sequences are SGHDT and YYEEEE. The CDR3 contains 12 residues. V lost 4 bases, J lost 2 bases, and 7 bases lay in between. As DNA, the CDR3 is TGTGCCAGCAGCCGTCAAGCCTACGAGCAGTACTTC. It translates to CASSRQAYEQYF.

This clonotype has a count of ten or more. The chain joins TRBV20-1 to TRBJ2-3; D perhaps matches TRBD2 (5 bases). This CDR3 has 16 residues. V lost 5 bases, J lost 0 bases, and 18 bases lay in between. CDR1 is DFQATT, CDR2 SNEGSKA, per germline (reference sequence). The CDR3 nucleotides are TGCAGTGCTGGGAGACCAACACGTGCTAGCACAGATACGCAGTATTTT. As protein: CSAGRPTRASTDTQYF.

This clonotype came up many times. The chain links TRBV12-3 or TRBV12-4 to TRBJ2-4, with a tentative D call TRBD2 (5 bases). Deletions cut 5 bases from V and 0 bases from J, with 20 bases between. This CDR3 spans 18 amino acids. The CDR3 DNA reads TGTGCCAGCAGTCCCTTAGAGTCCGGGGTACTAGCCAAAAACATTCAGTACTTC. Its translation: CASSPLESGVLAKNIQYF.

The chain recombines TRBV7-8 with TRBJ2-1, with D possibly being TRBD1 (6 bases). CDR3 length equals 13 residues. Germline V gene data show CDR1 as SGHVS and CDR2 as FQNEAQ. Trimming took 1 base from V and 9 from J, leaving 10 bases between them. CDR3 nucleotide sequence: TGTGCCAGCAGCTTAGGGACAGTTGTTGAGCAGTTCTTC. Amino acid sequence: CASSLGTVVEQFF.

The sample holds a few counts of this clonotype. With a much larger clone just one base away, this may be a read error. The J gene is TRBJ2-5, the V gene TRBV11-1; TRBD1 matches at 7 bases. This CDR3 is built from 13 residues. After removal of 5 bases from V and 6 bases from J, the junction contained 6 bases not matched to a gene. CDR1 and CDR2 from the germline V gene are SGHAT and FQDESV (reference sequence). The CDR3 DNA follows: TGTGCCAGCAGCCAGGGGGTTGGACAGACCCAGTACTTC. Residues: CASSQGVGQTQYF.

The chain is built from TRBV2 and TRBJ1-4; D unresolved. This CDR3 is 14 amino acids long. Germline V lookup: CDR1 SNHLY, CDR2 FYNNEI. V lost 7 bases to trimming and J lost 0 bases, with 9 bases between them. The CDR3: CASKNSATNEKLFF. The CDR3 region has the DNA TGTGCCAGCAAAAACTCTGCAACTAATGAAAAACTGTTTTTT. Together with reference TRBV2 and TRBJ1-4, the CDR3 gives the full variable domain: EPEVTQTPSHQVTQMGQEVILRCVPISNHLYFYWYRQILGQKVEFLVSFYNNEISEKSEIFDDQFSVERPDGSNFTLKIRSTKLEDSAMYFCASKNSATNEKLFFGSGTQLSVL.

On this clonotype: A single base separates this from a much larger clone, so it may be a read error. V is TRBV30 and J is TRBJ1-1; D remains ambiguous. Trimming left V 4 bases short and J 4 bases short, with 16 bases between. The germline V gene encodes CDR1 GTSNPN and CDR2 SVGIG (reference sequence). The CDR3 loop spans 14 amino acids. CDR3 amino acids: CAWTGSSGSTEAFF. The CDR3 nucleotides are TGTGCCTGGACGGGGTCTAGCGGGAGCACTGAAGCTTTCTTT. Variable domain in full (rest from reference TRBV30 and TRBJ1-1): SQTIHQWPATLVQPVGSPLSLECTVEGTSNPNLYWYRQAAGRGLQLLFYSVGIGQISSEVPQNLSASRPQDRQFILSSKKLLLSDSGFYLCAWTGSSGSTEAFFGQGTRLTVV.

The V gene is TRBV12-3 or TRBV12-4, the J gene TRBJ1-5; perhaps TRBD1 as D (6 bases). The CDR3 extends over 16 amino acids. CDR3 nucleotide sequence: TGTCTCAGCAGTGCGCGGACAGTTCCCCCGAATCAGCCCCAGCATTTT. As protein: CLSSARTVPPNQPQHF.

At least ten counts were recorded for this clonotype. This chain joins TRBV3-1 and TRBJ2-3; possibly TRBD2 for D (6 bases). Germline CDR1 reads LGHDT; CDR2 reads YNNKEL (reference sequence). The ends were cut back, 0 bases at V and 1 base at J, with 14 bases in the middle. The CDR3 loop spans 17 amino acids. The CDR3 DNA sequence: TGTGCCAGCAGCCAAGATCTTGGAGGGGCGGGCACAGATACGCAGTATTTT. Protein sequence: CASSQDLGGAGTDTQYF.

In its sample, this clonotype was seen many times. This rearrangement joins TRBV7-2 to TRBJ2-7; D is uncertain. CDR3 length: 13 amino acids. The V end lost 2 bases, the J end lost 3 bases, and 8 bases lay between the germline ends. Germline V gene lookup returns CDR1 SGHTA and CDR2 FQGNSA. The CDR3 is CASSLSPHYEQYF. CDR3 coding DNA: TGTGCCAGCAGCTTAAGCCCCCACTACGAGCAGTACTTC.

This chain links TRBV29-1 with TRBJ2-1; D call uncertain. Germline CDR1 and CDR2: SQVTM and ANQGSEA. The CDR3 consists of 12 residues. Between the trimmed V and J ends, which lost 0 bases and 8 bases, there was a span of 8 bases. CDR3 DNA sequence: TGCAGCGTTGAAGAGGGCTGGGATGAGCAGTTCTTC. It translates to CSVEEGWDEQFF.

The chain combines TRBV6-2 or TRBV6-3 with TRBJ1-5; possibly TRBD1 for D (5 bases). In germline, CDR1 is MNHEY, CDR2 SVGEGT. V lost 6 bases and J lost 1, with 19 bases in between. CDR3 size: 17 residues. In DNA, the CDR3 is TGTGCCAGCAGCCCTCCCGGGGGGGGAGGGAGCAATCAGCCCCAGCATTTT. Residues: CASSPPGGGGSNQPQHF.

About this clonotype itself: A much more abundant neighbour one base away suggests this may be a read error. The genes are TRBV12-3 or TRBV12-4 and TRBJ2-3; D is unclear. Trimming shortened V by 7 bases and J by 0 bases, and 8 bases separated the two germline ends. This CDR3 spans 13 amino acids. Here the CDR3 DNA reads TGTGCCAGCACATGGGTGAGCACAGATACGCAGTATTTT. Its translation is CASTWVSTDTQYF.

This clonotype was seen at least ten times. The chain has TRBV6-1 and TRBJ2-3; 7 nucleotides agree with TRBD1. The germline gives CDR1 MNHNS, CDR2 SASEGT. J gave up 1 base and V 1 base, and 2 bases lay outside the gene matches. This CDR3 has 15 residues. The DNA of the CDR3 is TGTGCCAGCAGTGAAGACAGGGGAGGCACAGATACGCAGTATTTT. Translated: CASSEDRGGTDTQYF.

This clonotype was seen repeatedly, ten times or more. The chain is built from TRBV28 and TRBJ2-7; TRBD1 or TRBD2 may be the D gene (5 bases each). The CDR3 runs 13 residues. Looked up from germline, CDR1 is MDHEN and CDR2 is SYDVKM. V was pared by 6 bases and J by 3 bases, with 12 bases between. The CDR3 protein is CASRKGTLYEQYF. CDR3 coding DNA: TGTGCCAGCAGAAAAGGGACCCTCTACGAGCAGTACTTC. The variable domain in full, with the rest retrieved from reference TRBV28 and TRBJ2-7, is DVKVTQSSRYLVKRTGEKVFLECVQDMDHENMFWYRQDPGLGLRLIYFSYDVKMKEKGDIPEGYSVSREKKERFSLILESASTNQTSMYLCASRKGTLYEQYFGPGTRLTVT.

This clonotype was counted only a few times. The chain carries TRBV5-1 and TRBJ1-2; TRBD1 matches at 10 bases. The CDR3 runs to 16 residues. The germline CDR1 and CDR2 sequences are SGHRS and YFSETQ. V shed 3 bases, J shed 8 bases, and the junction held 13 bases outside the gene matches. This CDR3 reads CASSSEGTGADGGYTF. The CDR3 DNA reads TGCGCCAGCAGCTCCGAGGGGACAGGGGCCGATGGGGGCTACACCTTC.

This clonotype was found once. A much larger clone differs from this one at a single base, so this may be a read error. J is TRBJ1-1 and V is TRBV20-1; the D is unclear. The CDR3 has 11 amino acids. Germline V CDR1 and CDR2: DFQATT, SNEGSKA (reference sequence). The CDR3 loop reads CGARLNTEAFF. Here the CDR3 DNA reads TGCGGTGCTAGACTGAACACTGAAGCTTTCTTT.

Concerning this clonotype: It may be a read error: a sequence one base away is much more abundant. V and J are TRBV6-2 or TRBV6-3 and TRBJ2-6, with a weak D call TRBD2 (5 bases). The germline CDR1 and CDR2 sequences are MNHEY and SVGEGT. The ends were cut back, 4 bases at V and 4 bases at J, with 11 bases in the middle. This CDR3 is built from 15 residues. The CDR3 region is CASSSEVGGANVLTF. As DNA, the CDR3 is TGTGCCAGCAGTTCGGAGGTCGGAGGGGCCAACGTCCTGACTTTC.

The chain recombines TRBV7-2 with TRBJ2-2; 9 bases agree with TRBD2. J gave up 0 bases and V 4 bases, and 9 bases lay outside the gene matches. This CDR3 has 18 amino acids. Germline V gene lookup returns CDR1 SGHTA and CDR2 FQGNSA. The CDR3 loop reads CASSSRGSGGTNTGELFF. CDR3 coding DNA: TGTGCCAGCAGCTCGAGGGGTAGCGGGGGAACGAACACCGGGGAGCTGTTTTTT.